A single sample gave rise to the 21 T cell receptor beta chains below, sequenced in a study of chemoradiotherapy in HPV16-positive cancers. Repertoires were generated with immunoSEQ multiplex PCR, while TCRdb's copy carries only in-frame clones and drops some. Of 1,500 to 2,000 clones listed, 82% are singletons. Sequenced here: tumor tissue, sampled from a patient who underwent chemoradiotherapy. The receptor set was obtained from a human donor with HPV-associated anogenital cancer.

The V and J genes are TRBV5-1 and TRBJ2-3, with D perhaps TRBD2 (5 bases). The CDR3 has 13 residues. Germline-derived CDR1 and CDR2 are SGHRS and YFSETQ. V shed 6 bases and J shed 2 bases, with 10 bases lying between them. The CDR3 DNA is TGCGCCAGCAAAGACTATACCACAGATACGCAGTATTTT. Its protein is CASKDYTTDTQYF.

The V gene is TRBV7-2, the J gene TRBJ1-5; weak D call: TRBD1 (6 bases). The CDR3 has 15 amino acids. Germline V lookup: CDR1 SGHTA, CDR2 FQGNSA. V lost 5 bases and J lost 3, with 14 bases in between. The CDR3 coding sequence is TGTGCCAGCAGCCCTAGGAGGACAGACAATCAGCCCCAGCATTTT. It encodes CASSPRRTDNQPQHF.

This clone was detected only a few times. V usage is TRBV29-1 and J usage is TRBJ2-3; no firm D call. The germline gives CDR1 SQVTM, CDR2 ANQGSEA. The V and J ends lost 5 bases and 0 bases respectively, with 9 bases between them. The CDR3 has 13 residues. The CDR3 DNA sequence: TGCAGCGTTTGCCCCCCGAGCACAGATACGCAGTATTTT. Encoded protein: CSVCPPSTDTQYF.

The chain joins TRBV4-1 to TRBJ1-3; unclear D gene. Germline V gives CDR1 MGHRA, CDR2 YSYEKL. Trimming took off 2 bases at V and 0 bases at J, with 14 bases between the two ends. This CDR3 has 17 residues. CDR3 in DNA: TGCGCCAGCAGCCAATCGGCTGGGGAGAGCTCTGGAAACACCATATATTTT. Amino acid sequence: CASSQSAGESSGNTIYF.

This clone is a singleton in its sample. The V gene is TRBV18, the J gene TRBJ2-2, with 7 bases fitting TRBD1. The CDR3 spans 16 residues. The junction had 5 bases not matched to a gene; V was cut back by 3 bases and J by 1 base. Germline V gives CDR1 KGHSH, CDR2 LQKENI. The CDR3 reads CASSPNRGLNTGELFF. CDR3 DNA: TGTGCCAGCTCACCCAACAGGGGTCTGAACACCGGGGAGCTGTTTTTT.

Here the CDR3 reads CAWSSGGGPGNTIYF. CDR3 DNA: TGTGCCTGGAGCTCGGGCGGGGGCCCGGGAAACACCATATATTTT. The rearrangement links TRBV30 to TRBJ1-3; tentative D call: TRBD1 (6 bases). The ends were cut back, 3 bases at V and 4 bases at J, with 16 bases in the middle. The germline V gene has CDR1 GTSNPN and CDR2 SVGIG (reference sequence). The CDR3 consists of 15 residues.

V is TRBV2 and J is TRBJ1-2; D possibly corresponds to TRBD1 (5 bases). Between the trimmed V and J ends, which lost 6 bases and 13 bases, there was a span of 18 bases. CDR1 is SNHLY, CDR2 FYNNEI, per germline. This CDR3 is built from 12 residues. For the CDR3, the DNA is TGTGCCAGCAGGAGATTGGGGGGGTATCCCACCTTC. This codes for CASRRLGGYPTF.

The V gene is TRBV6-1, the J gene TRBJ1-5, with D unresolved. V lost 7 bases, J lost 7 bases, and 5 bases lay in between. The germline V gene has CDR1 MNHNS and CDR2 SASEGT. This CDR3 has 10 residues. This CDR3 reads CASNPQPQHF. CDR3 DNA: TGTGCCAGCAACCCCCAGCCCCAGCATTTT.

This clone was found a few times. This chain uses TRBV6-5 with TRBJ2-5, with 7 bases fitting TRBD1. The CDR3 has 14 residues. V lost 8 bases and J lost 5; bases outside the gene matches: 11. Looked up from germline, CDR1 is MNHEY and CDR2 is SVGAGI. The CDR3: CASLTGQTKETQYF. The CDR3, as DNA: TGTGCCAGCCTGACGGGACAGACGAAGGAGACCCAGTACTTC.

The V call is TRBV7-3, the J call TRBJ1-2, with TRBD1 as a possible D gene (5 bases). This CDR3 region has 21 residues. The germline V and J ends were trimmed by 5 bases and 8 bases, with 39 bases remaining between them. Germline assignment: CDR1 SGHTA and CDR2 FQGTGA. CDR3 nucleotide sequence: TGTGCCAGCAGCCCAGGAAATAGCCGCGGACATACCGAAACAAACTCTAGAGGCTACACCTTC. It specifies CASSPGNSRGHTETNSRGYTF. The variable domain in full, with the rest retrieved from reference TRBV7-3 and TRBJ1-2, is GAGVSQTPSNKVTEKGKYVELRCDPISGHTALYWYRQSLGQGPEFLIYFQGTGAADDSGLPNDRFFAVRPEGSVSTLKIQRTERGDSAVYLCASSPGNSRGHTETNSRGYTFGSGTRLTVV.

This clone was observed a handful of times. The V and J genes are TRBV11-2 and TRBJ1-2; D uncertain. The CDR3 is 15 residues long. Trimming shortened V by 2 bases and J by 6 bases, and 16 bases separated the two germline ends. The germline V gene has CDR1 SGHAT and CDR2 FQNNGV. The CDR3 protein is CASSLSGGLQHGYTF. In DNA form, the CDR3 reads TGTGCCAGCAGCTTATCCGGCGGGCTCCAGCATGGCTACACCTTC.

CDR3 in amino acids: CASSHRDSYYEQYF. The CDR3 DNA follows: TGTGCCAGCAGCCACCGGGACAGCTACTACGAGCAGTACTTC. The genes are TRBV7-9 and TRBJ2-7, with 7 bases fitting TRBD1. V was pared by 5 bases and J by 3 bases, with 7 bases of the junction left unmatched. CDR3 size: 14 residues. Germline V gene sequence: CDR1 SEHNR, CDR2 FQNEAQ (reference sequence).

The V gene is TRBV11-1, the J gene TRBJ2-7; TRBD1 agrees at 10 bases. The CDR3 covers 14 residues. V dropped 5 bases and J dropped 3; count of bases not matched to a gene: 4. Germline V gives CDR1 SGHAT, CDR2 FQDESV (reference sequence). The CDR3 sequence is CASSPGQGGYEQYF. CDR3 in DNA: TGTGCCAGCAGCCCTGGACAGGGGGGCTACGAGCAGTACTTC. Full variable domain (outside the CDR3, taken from reference TRBV11-1 and TRBJ2-7): EAEVAQSPRYKITEKSQAVAFWCDPISGHATLYWYRQILGQGPELLVQFQDESVVDDSQLPKDRFSAERLKGVDSTLKIQPAELGDSAMYLCASSPGQGGYEQYFGPGTRLTVT.

This chain joins TRBV4-2 and TRBJ2-1; tentative D call: TRBD1 (6 bases). CDR3 size: 15 residues. Trimming took off 1 base at V and 4 bases at J, with 11 bases between the two ends. Germline CDR1 and CDR2: LGHNA and YNFKEQ. This CDR3 reads CASSQGTVEYNEQFF. The CDR3 region has the DNA TGTGCCAGCAGCCAAGGGACAGTTGAGTACAATGAGCAGTTCTTC.

This chain uses TRBV7-2 with TRBJ2-7; tentatively, D is TRBD1 (5 bases). Germline assignment: CDR1 SGHTA and CDR2 FQGNSA. The germline V and J ends were trimmed by 5 bases and 2 bases, with 19 bases remaining between them. CDR3 length: 16 residues. CDR3 nucleotide sequence: TGTGCCAGCAGCCCCCCAAACTCAAGGGGAACCTACGAGCAGTACTTC. Protein product: CASSPPNSRGTYEQYF.

The chain recombines TRBV6-6 with TRBJ2-1; tentatively, D is TRBD1 or TRBD2 (5 bases each). Germline V CDR1 and CDR2: MNHNY, SVGAGI (reference sequence). This CDR3 spans 15 amino acids. Trimming stripped 4 bases from V and 5 bases from J, with 15 bases between. In DNA form, the CDR3 reads TGTGCCAGCAGTTTATGGGACGGGGATAACAATGAGCAGTTCTTC. Translating it yields CASSLWDGDNNEQFF.

This sequence joins TRBV7-8 and TRBJ2-3; 9 bases match TRBD1. J gave up 3 bases and V 5 bases, and 3 bases lay outside the gene matches. Germline V CDR1 and CDR2: SGHVS, FQNEAQ. The CDR3 loop spans 14 amino acids. CDR3 nucleotides: TGTGCCAGCAGCACGACAGGGGGGACAGATACGCAGTATTTT. As protein: CASSTTGGTDTQYF.

The chain carries TRBV7-9 and TRBJ2-5, with 8 positions matching TRBD2. There are 13 residues in the CDR3. The germline CDR1 and CDR2 sequences are SEHNR and FQNEAQ (reference sequence). The V segment lost 1 base and the J segment 10 bases; nucleotides outside the gene matches: 5. The CDR3 reads CASSLEGLAGQYF. CDR3 DNA: TGTGCCAGCAGCTTAGAAGGGCTAGCGGGCCAGTACTTC. The whole variable domain, remainder taken from reference TRBV7-9 and TRBJ2-5, is DTGVSQNPRHKITKRGQNVTFRCDPISEHNRLYWYRQTLGQGPEFLTYFQNEAQLEKSRLLSDRFSAERPKGSFSTLEIQRTEQGDSAMYLCASSLEGLAGQYFGPGTRLLVL.

The chain couples TRBV10-3 to TRBJ2-1; 7 bases are shared with TRBD2. Germline CDR1 reads ENHRY; CDR2 reads SYGVKD. Trimming removed 0 bases from V and 8 bases from J; junction bases left unmatched: 10. The length of the CDR3 is 16 residues. CDR3 residues: CAISESMAGAWDEQFF. In DNA, the CDR3 is TGTGCCATCAGTGAGTCGATGGCGGGAGCATGGGATGAGCAGTTCTTC.

The CDR3 nucleotides read TGTGCCATCAGTGAGTCGACGGGATACGGTAACTACGAGCAGTACTTC. It is translated as CAISESTGYGNYEQYF. The rearrangement joins TRBV10-3 to TRBJ2-7, with D perhaps matching TRBD2 (5 bases). This CDR3 has 16 amino acids. Germline CDR1 ENHRY, CDR2 SYGVKD. V lost 0 bases and J lost 3, with 15 bases in between.

The V call is TRBV9, the J call TRBJ1-6, with D unclear. V was shortened by 0 bases and J by 3 bases, with 7 bases between the two germline ends. CDR1 is SGDLS and CDR2 is YYNGEE in the germline V gene. This CDR3 is 15 amino acids long. CDR3 DNA: TGTGCCAGCAGCGTAGCCGGCAACTATAATTCACCCCTCCACTTT. As protein: CASSVAGNYNSPLHF.